This TCR beta chain was identified during a study of siplizumab effects on memory and regulatory T cells. Sequenced by immunoSEQ multiplex PCR; TCRdb stores in-frame clones only, minus some. The repertoire has approximately 65,000 clones, roughly 78% of them found once; the top ten carry about 0.42%. Concerning this clone itself: The antigen is not known.

The germline V and J ends were trimmed by 2 bases and 8 bases, with 9 bases remaining between them. The CDR3 length is 12 residues. The V gene's germline CDR1 is MNHNY and CDR2 SVGAGI (reference sequence). In a few donor pairs, unstimulated naive, memory, effector memory and TEMRA subsets were sequenced. Points from the study as a whole: The authors mapped only a minor fraction of alloreactive clones to unstimulated subsets. A mean of approximately 70% of mappable alloreactive CD4+ clones were Treg-derived with siplizumab, compared with 25% to 30% in controls.

The TCR sequence derives from a human donor in good health. This sequence joins TRBV6-6 and TRBJ1-2; D remains unclear. The sample consisted of memory CD4+ T cells sorted from blood. The CDR3 loop is CASSYETWGYTF. The CDR3 DNA is TGTGCCAGCAGTTACGAGACCTGGGGCTACACCTTC.